A selection of T cell receptor beta chains follows, all from one sample in a study of OX40 agonist ivuxolimab in advanced cancers. Method: immunoSEQ multiplex PCR; TCRdb's copy keeps in-frame clones and lacks some. In the table there are 40,000 to 50,000 clones, about 86% of which are singletons. The sample in question was CD4+ or CD8+ T cells sorted from blood, obtained in a trial of the OX40 agonist ivuxolimab. Receptors originate from an adult with an advanced solid tumor such as melanoma, head and neck, liver or kidney cancer. The CDR3 runs from the conserved cysteine through the conserved F or W. D genes are given only for firm matches. A row's size may be missing; if present it is once, few, many or a size class.

TRBV6-5	NA	TRBJ2-7	NA	CASSYVTRGEQYF	TGTGCCAGCAGTTACGTGACTAGGGGTGAGCAGTACTTC
TRBV7-9	NA	TRBJ1-2	many	CASSGLLNYGYTF	TGTGCCAGCAGCGGGTTGCTAAACTATGGCTACACCTTC
TRBV28	NA	TRBJ1-5	NA	CASGSIPTGLNQPQHF	TGTGCCAGCGGGTCAATTCCTACAGGGCTCAATCAGCCCCAGCATTTT
TRBV2	NA	TRBJ2-5	NA	CASSLTSETQYF	TGTGCCAGCAGTCTTACAAGTGAGACCCAGTACTTC
TRBV7-9	NA	TRBJ2-1	NA	CASREISSYNEQFF	TGTGCCAGCAGGGAGATAAGCTCCTACAATGAGCAGTTCTTC
TRBV7-8	NA	TRBJ2-2	NA	CASSLRETGELFF	TGTGCCAGCAGCTTACGGGAGACCGGGGAGCTGTTTTTT
TRBV30	TRBD2	TRBJ2-7	NA	CAWSGRTSGSYEQYF	TGTGCCTGGAGTGGGAGGACTAGCGGGAGTTACGAGCAGTACTTC
TRBV12-2	NA	TRBJ2-4	NA	CASRFRGFKNIQYF	TGTGCAAGTCGCTTTAGGGGTTTCAAAAACATTCAGTACTTC
TRBV6-1	TRBD2	TRBJ2-3	once	CASSGLAGDDTQYF	TGTGCCAGCAGTGGGCTAGCGGGGGATGATACGCAGTATTTT
TRBV28	NA	TRBJ1-6	once	CASRPPQGYDVSPLHF	TGTGCCAGCAGGCCTCCTCAGGGGTATGACGTTTCACCCCTCCACTTT
TRBV19	TRBD1	TRBJ2-5	NA	CASSIYGTGVETQYF	TGTGCCAGTAGTATCTATGGGACAGGGGTCGAGACCCAGTACTTC
TRBV6-5	NA	TRBJ2-7	once	CASSYGDISYEQYF	TGTGCCAGCAGTTACGGGGACATTTCCTACGAGCAGTACTTC
TRBV4-3	NA	TRBJ2-5	few	CASSPLGRLIQETQYF	TGCGCCAGCAGCCCTCTGGGACGGCTGATCCAAGAGACCCAGTACTTC
TRBV28	NA	TRBJ1-6	NA	CASSLPGLSSSPLHF	TGTGCCAGCAGTTTACCGGGTTTGTCTAGTTCACCCCTCCACTTT
TRBV30	TRBD1	TRBJ1-1	NA	CAWTKPGQGSGGNTEAFF	TGTGCCTGGACAAAACCGGGACAGGGTTCCGGCGGGAACACTGAAGCTTTCTTT
TRBV5-4	TRBD1	TRBJ1-6	NA	CASSRDRGNYNSPLHF	TGTGCCAGCAGCCGGGACAGGGGGAACTATAATTCACCCCTCCACTTT
TRBV5-1	TRBD1	TRBJ1-4	NA	CASSWTGKNEKLFF	TGCGCCAGCAGCTGGACAGGAAAAAATGAAAAACTGTTTTTT